This T cell receptor beta chain was found in a study of blood T cell repertoires in COVID-19. Study background: T cells, B-cell-depleted T cells, or PBMCs supplied cDNA or gDNA.

Each participant's cohort was designated according to participant-reported clinical history. Libraries were prepared by immunoSEQ multiplex PCR; TCRdb keeps only in-frame clonotypes and omits some of them. The sample lists 310,000 or so clones; 87% were seen once. The sample comprised PBMCs or T cells enriched from blood (not recorded which). This TCR derives from a woman under 30 who had recovered from COVID-19.

CDR3 DNA: TGTGCCAGTAGTATGTGGGGGGCTGAAGCTTTCTTT. Translation: CASSMWGAEAFF. The chain couples TRBV19 to TRBJ1-1; the D gene is possibly TRBD1 (5 bases). Germline V CDR1 and CDR2: LNHDA, SQIVND (reference sequence). V was shortened by 3 bases and J by 6 bases, with 8 bases between the two germline ends. The CDR3 runs 12 residues.